This TCR beta chain was obtained from a study of shared clonotypes between healthy human individuals. Study-level background: Samples came from two female and three male donors aged 18 to 49.

At the deep level, the assay was run. Several immunoSEQ plates held equal portions of the genomic DNA taken from each subset. Replicate PCRs were loaded with 250 to 350 ng DNA from unsorted PBMC, about 30,000 T cell genomes. The repertoire was sequenced with immunoSEQ multiplex PCR; TCRdb's copy has only in-frame clones and lacks some. This sample carries roughly 500,000 clones, 60% to 80% of them seen once, and the ten largest clones take about 12%. As for this clone: The sample contains more than one DNA sequence encoding this CDR3.

The sample was PBMCs. This TCR came from a woman between 35 and 50 years old in good health. Some clones in this sample may be carry-over from other donors' samples.

This CDR3 is CASIRGLGETQYF. Here the CDR3 DNA reads TGTGCCAGCATCCGAGGACTAGGAGAGACCCAGTACTTC. The chain is built from TRBV2 and TRBJ2-5; 7 nucleotides agree with TRBD2. Per the germline V gene, CDR1 is SNHLY and CDR2 is FYNNEI. The ends lost 7 bases at V and 4 bases at J; junction bases unmatched: 6. This CDR3 is built from 13 residues.